These T cell receptor beta chains were read from a single sample in a study of T-cell reconstitution after alpha-beta-depleted transplantation in children. In TCRdb, the PCR reads were re-called with MiXCR into one record per CDR3 protein. The table shows 100,000 or so distinct CDR3 sequences, with 15% to 17% occurring only once. The sequencing used PBMCs, mostly from graft donor cells, collected 180 days after TCRalphabeta/CD19-depleted stem cell transplant. The receptors come from a male patient between 2 and 15 years old who had a stem cell transplant for acute lymphoblastic leukemia, so the T cells may come from the graft donor. CDR3s include the opening cysteine and the closing phenylalanine or tryptophan. A D gene is named only where the DNA matches it firmly. Not every row has a clone size; where given, it reads once, few, many or a size class.

size,V,J,D,CDR3,DNA
few,TRBV24-1,TRBJ2-3,-,CATSDVQGGGTDTQYF,TGTGCCACCAGTGATGTGCAGGGGGGGGGCACAGATACGCAGTACTTT
many,TRBV6-5,TRBJ1-5,-,CASSSEGGAFQPQHF,TGTGCCAGCAGTTCCGAGGGGGGCGCGTTTCAGCCCCAGCATTTT
-,TRBV6-1,TRBJ2-1,TRBD2,CASSQIRLAGISYNEQFF,TGTGCCAGCAGCCAGATTAGACTAGCGGGAATCTCCTACAATGAGCAGTTCTTC
-,TRBV3-1,TRBJ2-1,TRBD2,CASSQGTSRANEQFF,TGTGCCAGCAGCCAAGGGACTAGTCGGGCCAATGAGCAGTTCTTC
-,TRBV5-6,TRBJ2-7,-,CASTPAHRVDYEQYF,TGTGCCAGCACCCCTGCCCACAGGGTGGACTACGAGCAGTACTTC
many,TRBV9,TRBJ2-3,-,CASSVGGHTQYF,TGTGCCAGCAGCGTGGGAGGTCATACGCAGTATTTT
few,TRBV4-1,TRBJ1-1,-,CASSSWEVSMTTEAFF,TGCGCCAGCAGTTCGTGGGAGGTCTCGATGACAACTGAAGCTTTCTTT
few,TRBV12-3/TRBV12-4,TRBJ2-1,TRBD2,CASSPHSGLAGLGYYNEQFF,TGTGCCAGCAGTCCACACTCCGGACTAGCGGGGCTCGGCTACTACAATGAGCAGTTCTTC
-,TRBV11-2,TRBJ2-5,TRBD2,CASTTPTSGGWVQETQYF,TGTGCCAGCACCACCCCCACTAGCGGGGGGTGGGTCCAAGAGACCCAGTACTTC
-,TRBV28,TRBJ1-2,-,CATPSGLYGYTF,TGTGCCACCCCTTCGGGGTTATATGGCTACACCTTC
-,TRBV28,TRBJ1-4,-,CASSLYGQPATNEKLFF,TGTGCCAGCAGTTTATACGGGCAACCTGCAACTAATGAAAAACTGTTTTTT
-,TRBV25-1,TRBJ1-2,-,CASSEFFVEGHYGYTF,TGTGCCAGCAGTGAATTTTTTGTGGAGGGCCACTATGGCTACACCTTC
many,TRBV20-1,TRBJ1-1,-,CSARQGDFKTEAFF,TGCAGTGCTAGACAGGGTGACTTCAAGACTGAAGCTTTCTTT
many,TRBV5-1,TRBJ2-1,TRBD2,CASSLVAGGPPYNEQFF,TGCGCCAGCAGCTTGGTAGCGGGGGGGCCCCCGTACAATGAGCAGTTCTTC
few,TRBV2,TRBJ1-5,-,CASNDWGGGQPQHF,TGTGCCAGCAACGACTGGGGGGGTGGTCAGCCCCAGCATTTT
-,TRBV3-1,TRBJ2-1,-,CASSLRDGPYNEQFF,TGTGCCAGCAGCCTCCGGGACGGACCCTACAATGAGCAGTTCTTC
many,TRBV6-1,TRBJ1-5,TRBD1,CASSLGTGRQPQHF,TGTGCCAGCAGCCTCGGGACAGGCCGCCAGCCCCAGCATTTT
-,TRBV5-1,TRBJ1-1,-,CASRWVGSLDTEAFF,TGCGCCAGCAGGTGGGTCGGGTCCCTGGACACTGAAGCTTTCTTT
-,TRBV7-9,TRBJ1-6,TRBD1,CASSSGGDRASPLHF,TGTGCCAGCAGCTCGGGTGGGGACAGGGCTTCACCCCTCCACTTT
many,TRBV12-3/TRBV12-4,TRBJ1-4,-,CASSLFRGYEKLFF,TGTGCCAGCAGTTTATTTCGTGGGTATGAAAAACTGTTTTTT
-,TRBV7-2,TRBJ2-7,TRBD1,CASSLVVLGGQGDFQYF,TGTGCCAGCAGCTTAGTGGTTTTAGGGGGACAGGGGGATTTTCAATACTTC
few,TRBV7-9,TRBJ2-7,-,CASSSDTLSYEQYF,TGTGCCAGCAGCTCAGACACCCTGTCCTACGAGCAGTACTTC
-,TRBV7-2,TRBJ1-2,-,CASSLVSPIGYTF,TGTGCCAGCAGCTTAGTCAGTCCCATTGGCTACACCTTC
-,TRBV7-2,TRBJ1-4,-,CASSSAFGGGNEKLFF,TGTGCCAGCAGCTCAGCCTTTGGGGGGGGGAATGAAAAACTGTTTTTT
few,TRBV6-1,TRBJ2-7,TRBD2,CASSTLGLAGEQYF,TGTGCCAGCAGTACCCTGGGACTAGCGGGCGAGCAGTACTTC
-,TRBV5-1,TRBJ1-4,TRBD1,CASSGSGGEKLFF,TGCGCCAGCAGCGGATCAGGGGGTGAAAAACTGTTTTTT
-,TRBV20-1,TRBJ1-1,-,CSARQTGRTEAFF,TGCAGTGCTAGACAGACAGGAAGGACTGAAGCTTTCTTT
-,TRBV5-1,TRBJ1-1,-,CASSLVPLNTEAFF,TGCGCCAGCAGCTTGGTTCCGCTGAACACTGAAGCTTTCTTT
many,TRBV4-1,TRBJ2-1,-,CASSQDLARKYNEQFF,TGCGCCAGCAGCCAAGATTTAGCAAGGAAATACAATGAGCAGTTCTTC
-,TRBV3-1,TRBJ2-5,TRBD2,CASSQGGLQETQYF,TGTGCCAGCAGCCAAGGGGGACTACAAGAGACCCAGTACTTC
-,TRBV6-1,TRBJ1-2,-,CASKGREGYGYTF,TGTGCCAGCAAGGGCAGGGAAGGCTATGGCTACACCTTC
-,TRBV10-3,TRBJ1-1,-,CAISDLGRRGDTEAFF,TGTGCCATCAGTGATTTGGGACGGAGAGGGGACACTGAAGCTTTCTTT
few,TRBV12-3/TRBV12-4,TRBJ1-5,-,CASSLRRVWHQPQHF,TGTGCCAGCAGTTTACGAAGGGTTTGGCATCAGCCCCAGCATTTT
-,TRBV12-3/TRBV12-4,TRBJ2-7,-,CASSQDEPAYEQYF,TGTGCCAGCAGCCAAGACGAACCTGCTTACGAGCAGTACTTC
once,TRBV5-1,TRBJ2-7,TRBD1,CASSPWTGGLRDYEQYF,TGCGCCAGCAGCCCGTGGACAGGGGGCCTAAGAGACTACGAGCAGTACTTC
-,TRBV27,TRBJ1-5,-,CASSFANQPQHF,TGTGCCAGCAGTTTTGCAAATCAGCCCCAGCATTTT
-,TRBV20-1,TRBJ1-1,-,CSARSGRPNTEAFF,TGCAGTGCTAGGTCTGGCCGGCCGAACACTGAAGCTTTCTTT
-,TRBV29-1,TRBJ2-7,TRBD2,CSVEDSGARYEQYF,TGCAGCGTTGAAGATAGCGGGGCCCGCTACGAGCAGTACTTC
many,TRBV20-1,TRBJ1-2,-,CSARDNYGYTF,TGCAGTGCTAGGGACAACTATGGCTACACCTTC
few,TRBV12-3/TRBV12-4,TRBJ2-3,-,CASQKLSTDTQYF,TGTGCCAGCCAGAAACTAAGCACAGATACGCAGTATTTT
-,TRBV20-1,TRBJ2-4,-,CSARNSAGAKNIQYF,TGCAGTGCTAGGAATTCGGCAGGGGCCAAAAACATTCAGTACTTC